These T cell receptor beta chains were read from a single sample in a study of blood T cell repertoires in COVID-19. Sequencing used immunoSEQ multiplex PCR; TCRdb keeps in-frame clones, though not all of them. This sample has over 120,000 clones, with more than 75% found just once. The sample was peripheral blood. Every receptor here comes from a human donor with acute or convalescent COVID-19. The donor label of this sample is uncertain. The conserved cysteine and the conserved F or W are not part of the CDR3 here.

CDR3	length	V	J
ASSLLASSGNEQF	13	TRBV7-9	TRBJ2-1
ASSDEGALRYIQY	13	TRBV2	TRBJ2-4
ASSYSVVGPYNEQF	14	TRBV6-5	TRBJ2-1
ASSSTGQANSPLH	13	TRBV7-8	TRBJ1-6
ASSSLGRGPTEAF	13	TRBV5-4	TRBJ1-1
ASSADRGVGKNIQY	14	TRBV9	TRBJ2-4
ASSRETGVPGELF	13	TRBV5-1	TRBJ2-2
ASSLTGVAETQY	12	TRBV11-3	TRBJ2-5
ASSEQNGTAVEKLF	14	TRBV10-1	TRBJ1-4
ASSAQQLNNSPLH	13	TRBV7-9	TRBJ1-6
ASRRGTINTGELF	13	TRBV6-5	TRBJ2-2
ASSLVEHQPQH	11	TRBV12-3/TRBV12-4	TRBJ1-5
ASSLDRVRGYT	11	TRBV19	TRBJ1-2
ASSLPSLAGAGELF	14	TRBV11-3	TRBJ2-2
ASSLGRMGYT	10	TRBV7-3	TRBJ1-2
ASSPIEGANTEAF	13	TRBV18	TRBJ1-1
ASTQRGPGRDEQY	13	TRBV6-5	TRBJ2-7
ASTRFFTGTGSYNEQF	16	TRBV2	TRBJ2-1
ASSFQVQVNQPQH	13	TRBV6-2/TRBV6-3	TRBJ1-5
ASSFQGGGGELF	12	TRBV6-2/TRBV6-3	TRBJ2-2
ASRYSGQLDEQF	12	TRBV5-4	TRBJ2-1
ASSGAFNEKLF	11	TRBV27	TRBJ1-4
AWRSGTGTRPTNEKLF	16	TRBV30	TRBJ1-4
ASSLWGRDQPQH	12	TRBV7-9	TRBJ1-5
ASSDPTSPEQY	11	TRBV2	TRBJ2-7
ASSLDGGEF	9	TRBV7-9	TRBJ2-1
ASKEWTGVEKLF	12	TRBV6-5	TRBJ1-4